This TCR beta chain was sequenced in a study of T cell repertoires in Merkel cell carcinoma (dated by TCRdb to between 2017 and 2020). Regarding the complete study: Patients with prior intralesional immunotherapy or systemic immune checkpoint blockade before the biopsy were excluded. Inclusion required a diagnosis of MCPyV-positive Merkel cell carcinoma and successful in vitro expansion of tumor-infiltrating lymphocytes. The MCPyV-specific clonotypes were initially defined from expanded tumor-infiltrating lymphocytes through tetramer sorting, cloning and paired TCR sequencing. On the study overall, not on this receptor specifically: No normal tissue biopsies were studied.

V is trimmed back by 5 bases and J by 3 bases, and the junction contains 20 bases that no gene match accounts for. Based on the germline V gene, the CDR1 and CDR2 sequences are MNHEY and SVGEGT. CDR3 length: 19 amino acids, cysteine to phenylalanine. The kept DNA is CDR3 alone, 57 bases in frame from the first base. The immunoSEQ assay was used both to sequence TRB CDR3 from tumor genomic DNA and to process the resulting data. TCRdb carries this immuneACCESS record with in-frame sequences only. Its versions omit some clonotypes, under half of them owing to an unresolved V gene in the studies checked, with the rest unexplained. Across this sample there are 11,000 to 15,000 clones, with roughly 71% seen only once. Of the sample, 17% is held by the ten largest clones. Study subjects had biopsy-confirmed Merkel cell carcinoma that was MCPyV-positive, and every subject had positive serum antibodies to T-antigen. Genomic DNA was extracted from six adjacent 10-micron frozen tumor sections without cell sorting or culture. Optimal cutting temperature compound was used to freeze tumor biopsy tissue measuring roughly 5 x 5 x 5 mm. The presence of abundant Merkel cell carcinoma and infiltrating cells in the frozen biopsy was confirmed on hematoxylin and eosin scout sections.

On this clone itself: Its antigen is still unknown. No base qualities exist here, and no much larger clone lies one base off it.

The chain was built from TRBV6-2 or TRBV6-3 and TRBJ2-3; TRBD2 fits 7 bases in the junction. Sequenced material: tumor tissue. This clonotype was obtained from an adult with Merkel cell carcinoma. The nucleotides are TGTGCCAGCAGTCCCACCCTCGGGCAGGCGGGAGAAGGAACAGATACGCAGTATTTT. Translated, this gives CASSPTLGQAGEGTDTQYF.